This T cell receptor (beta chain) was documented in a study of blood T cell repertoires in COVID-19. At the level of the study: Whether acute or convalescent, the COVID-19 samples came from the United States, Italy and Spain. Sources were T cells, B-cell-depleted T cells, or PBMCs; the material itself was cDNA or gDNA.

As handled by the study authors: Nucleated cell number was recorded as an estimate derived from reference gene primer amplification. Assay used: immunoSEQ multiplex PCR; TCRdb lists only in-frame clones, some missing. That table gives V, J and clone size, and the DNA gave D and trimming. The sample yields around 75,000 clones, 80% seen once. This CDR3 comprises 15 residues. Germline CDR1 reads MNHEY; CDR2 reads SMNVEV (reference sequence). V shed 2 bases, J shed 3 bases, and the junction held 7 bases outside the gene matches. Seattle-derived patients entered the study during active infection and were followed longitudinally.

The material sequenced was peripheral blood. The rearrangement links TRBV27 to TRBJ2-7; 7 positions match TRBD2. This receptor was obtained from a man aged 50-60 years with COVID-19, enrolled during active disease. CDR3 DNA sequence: TGTGCCAGCAGTTTAAAGGCTAGCGGTAACTACGAGCAGTACTTC. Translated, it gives CASSLKASGNYEQYF.